This TCR beta chain was obtained from a study of blood T cell repertoires in COVID-19. Study at large: Recovered status in Cohort 3 required two negative PCRs, clearance, or symptom resolution. Nucleic acid was either cDNA or gDNA, and it came from T cells, B-cell-depleted T cells, or PBMCs. Acute and convalescent COVID-19 specimens originated in the United States, Italy and Spain.

The CDR3 spans 14 residues. Germline V gene lookup returns CDR1 SEHNR and CDR2 FQNEAQ (reference sequence). V shed 8 bases, J shed 2 bases, and the junction held 5 bases outside the gene matches. Participant age was roughly 18 to 95 years, and participants resided in 20 to 30 US areas. Repertoires were generated with immunoSEQ multiplex PCR, while TCRdb's copy carries only in-frame clones and drops some. The sample includes under 200,000 clones, 86% of them seen just once. There are a few counts of this clone. The chain uses TRBV7-9 and TRBJ1-3, with TRBD1 matching over 8 bases. Sequencing was performed on PBMCs or T cells enriched from blood (not recorded which). This TCR derives from a woman aged 40 to 50 in a cohort exposed to, infected with or recovered from COVID-19 (not recorded which). CDR3 protein: CASVLQGAGNTIYF. The CDR3 coding sequence is TGTGCCAGCGTCCTACAGGGGGCTGGAAACACCATATATTTT.